Presented here are 29 T cell receptor delta chains from one specimen sequenced in a study of gamma-delta T cells after stem cell transplantation (dated by TCRdb to the mid-2010s). Libraries were made using RT-PCR. Sequencing relied on an Illumina MiSeq. Clone calls in TCRdb were regenerated from the public reads with CATT, after which identical DNA sequences shared one row. For this sample there are about 14,000 delta-chain clones; about 34% appear just once. 3.8% of the sample rests with the top ten. Sequencing input: gamma-delta T cells. These receptors were obtained from a human donor. It is not recorded whose cells these are; they may come from a transplant donor.

In its sample, this clone was seen a few times. This sequence joins TRDV1 and TRDJ1; D is uncertain. This CDR3 comprises 15 residues. Looked up from germline, CDR1 is TSWWSYY and CDR2 is QGS. Trimming cost V 3 bases and J 2 bases, with 13 bases left between them. The CDR3 region has the DNA TGTGCTCTTGGGGATCTCCGGCGTGAAACCGATAAACTCATCTTT. This encodes CALGDLRRETDKLIF.

On this clone itself: The germline gene is not matched at one end of the junction; a read error may be the cause. The V gene is TRDV2, the J gene TRDJ2; 8 nucleotides align to TRDD3. This CDR3 region has 15 residues. CDR1 is GEAIGNYY, CDR2 EKD, per germline. CDR3 DNA sequence: TGTGCCTGTGACACGGGATACGCTTTGACAGGACAACTCTTCTTT. The encoded protein is CACDTGYALTGQLFF.

In this sample, this clone is medium-sized. The chain couples TRDV2 to TRDJ3; 11 bases map to TRDD3. The ends lost 2 bases at V and 2 bases at J; junction bases unmatched: 4. This CDR3 comprises 18 residues. Germline CDR1 reads GEAIGNYY; CDR2 reads EKD. The CDR3 sequence: CACDKVLGDTWDTRQMFF. CDR3 nucleotide sequence: TGTGCCTGTGACAAAGTACTGGGGGATACCTGGGACACCCGACAGATGTTTTTC.

There are a few counts of this clone. V gene TRDV2 combines with J gene TRDJ3; TRDD3 might be the D (5 bases). Germline loops: CDR1 GEAIGNYY, CDR2 EKD. CDR3 length: 19 residues. Trimming pared 0 bases from V and 3 bases from J, leaving 17 bases between. The CDR3 loop is CACDTAGGPRRWDTRQMFF. In DNA, the CDR3 is TGTGCCTGTGACACCGCCGGGGGCCCGAGACGCTGGGACACCCGACAGATGTTTTTC.

J is TRDJ3 and V is TRDV2, with D uncertain. Trimming took off 1 base at V and 0 bases at J, with 9 bases between the two ends. CDR3 size: 17 residues. CDR1 and CDR2 (germline): GEAIGNYY, EKD. The CDR3 nucleotides read TGTGCCTGTGACACGCTGACGAGCTCCTGGGACACCCGACAGATGTTTTTC. Translation gives CACDTLTSSWDTRQMFF.

On this clone: An end of the junction does not agree with germline; a read error may underlie this. The chain has TRDV2 and TRDJ2; 10 bases agree with TRDD3. The length of the CDR3 is 15 residues. CDR1 is GEAIGNYY and CDR2 is EKD in the germline V gene. The CDR3: CACDKRGDTTGQLFF. In nucleotides, the CDR3 is TGTGCCTGTGACAAAAGGGGGGATACGACAGGACAACTCTTCTTT.

This clone occurred once. The same CDR3 can be traced to other DNA sequences in this sample. This chain links TRDV2 with TRDJ1, with TRDD3 matching 13 bases. The ends lost 7 bases at V and 3 bases at J; junction bases unmatched: 7. The CDR3 is 15 amino acids. From germline, CDR1 is GEAIGNYY and CDR2 EKD. The CDR3, as DNA: TGTGCCTGGGGGTACTGGGGGATACGCGCCGATAAACTCATCTTT. Its translation: CAWGYWGIRADKLIF.

The J gene is TRDJ1, the V gene TRAV29/DV5; 13 nucleotides align to TRDD3. The CDR3 contains 17 residues. CDR1 and CDR2 (germline): NSMFDY, ISSIKDK. J gave up 3 bases and V 0 bases, and 8 bases lay outside the gene matches. The CDR3 DNA reads as TGTGCAGCAAGCGGAACACTACTGGGGGATACGTCCGATAAACTCATCTTT. Its protein is CAASGTLLGDTSDKLIF.

V gene TRDV1 combines with J gene TRDJ3; 7 bases fit TRDD3. The germline gives CDR1 TSWWSYY, CDR2 QGS. The CDR3 length is 22 residues. Trimming took 5 bases from V and 2 from J; bases not matched to a gene: 21. The CDR3 sequence is CALGPFRRLGATIPWDTRQMFF. CDR3 coding DNA: TGTGCTCTTGGGCCTTTCCGACGTCTGGGGGCCACAATCCCCTGGGACACCCGACAGATGTTTTTC.

In nucleotides, the CDR3 is TGTGCCTGTAGAGCCCTGACGGGGATAAACGCCGATAAACTCATCTTT. This gives the protein CACRALTGINADKLIF. V is TRDV3 and J is TRDJ1; 7 bases are a match to TRDD3. CDR3 size: 16 residues. Per the germline V gene, CDR1 is TVYSNPD and CDR2 is GDNSRS (reference sequence). The V and J ends lost 4 bases and 3 bases, in that order; junction bases with no gene match: 17.

The chain employs TRDV1 and TRDJ2, with TRDD2 identical over 9 bases. CDR3 length: 22 amino acids. V was pared by 4 bases and J by 5 bases, with 26 bases of the junction left unmatched. CDR1 and CDR2 from the germline V gene are TSWWSYY and QGS. The CDR3 bases are TGTGCTCTTGGGGTTTTGGGCCTTCCTACGTGGCCAACGTTCGGGCGAACAGCACAACTCTTCTTT. Translation gives CALGVLGLPTWPTFGRTAQLFF.

This clone was observed a handful of times. Different DNA sequences within this sample yield the same CDR3. V usage is TRDV2 and J usage is TRDJ3, with D perhaps matching TRDD3 (5 bases). The germline V and J ends were trimmed by 0 bases and 0 bases, with 11 bases remaining between them. This CDR3 spans 18 amino acids. Looked up from germline, CDR1 is GEAIGNYY and CDR2 is EKD. In nucleotides, the CDR3 is TGTGCCTGTGACACCGGGGGTCCCAGCTCCTGGGACACCCGACAGATGTTTTTC. The encoded protein is CACDTGGPSSWDTRQMFF.

The chain joins TRDV1 to TRDJ1; tentative D call: TRDD3 (5 bases). The length of the CDR3 is 18 residues. Germline loops: CDR1 TSWWSYY, CDR2 QGS. The V gene lost 11 bases and the J gene lost 0 bases, with 28 bases spanning the gap. CDR3 sequence reads: CASGETQYKSGYTDKLIF. CDR3 bases: TGTGCTAGTGGGGAAACACAGTACAAGTCCGGGTACACCGATAAACTCATCTTT.

The chain employs TRDV1 and TRDJ2, with a possible D match to TRDD3 (6 bases). V was clipped by 5 bases and J by 4 bases, with 32 bases between them. The CDR3 is made up of 21 amino acids. Germline CDR1 reads TSWWSYY; CDR2 reads QGS. The CDR3 spells CALGPQGAPYWEVDRTAQLFF. As DNA, the CDR3 is TGTGCTCTTGGGCCCCAAGGGGCTCCATACTGGGAAGTCGACCGGACAGCACAACTCTTCTTT.

This clone was counted a few times. The rearrangement uses TRDV3 and TRDJ3, with D perhaps matching TRDD3 (6 bases). V was pared by 0 bases and J by 0 bases, with 15 bases between. Germline-derived CDR1 and CDR2 are TVYSNPD and GDNSRS (reference sequence). The CDR3 spans 18 residues. The CDR3 loop is CAFSSGGPSSWDTRQMFF. The CDR3 region has the DNA TGTGCCTTTAGCAGTGGGGGCCCCAGCTCCTGGGACACCCGACAGATGTTTTTC.

The V call is TRDV3, the J call TRDJ1; 7 positions match TRDD3. With V trimmed by 3 bases and J by 0 bases, 16 bases remained unmatched. This CDR3 has 17 amino acids. Looked up from germline, CDR1 is TVYSNPD and CDR2 is GDNSRS (reference sequence). The CDR3 spells CAFFRLGYVGYTDKLIF. DNA of the CDR3: TGTGCCTTCTTCCGACTGGGGTATGTTGGATACACCGATAAACTCATCTTT.

About this clone itself: One end of the junction is discordant with germline, which a read error may explain. CDR3 sequence reads: CAIGELVRLICTGLEGLFYTDKLIF. Written as DNA, the CDR3 is TGTGCTATTGGGGAACTAGTACGCTTGATCTGTACTGGGTTAGAGGGTCTCTTTTACACCGATAAACTCATCTTT. This chain links TRDV1 with TRDJ1; a weak D match, TRDD3 (6 bases). CDR3 length: 25 residues. Germline CDR1 and CDR2: TSWWSYY and QGS.

This clone was seen only once. The chain has TRDV3 and TRDJ1; TRDD2 or TRDD3 may be the D gene (6 bases each). CDR1 and CDR2 from the germline V gene are TVYSNPD and GDNSRS (reference sequence). Trimming removed 1 base at V and 2 bases at J, with 32 bases between. CDR3 length: 20 amino acids. CDR3 bases: TGTGCCTTTACCCCCCTCCTACTTGATCATCGGGGATGCACTACCGATAAACTCATCTTT. It codes for CAFTPLLLDHRGCTTDKLIF. Full variable domain (rest looked up from reference TRDV3 and TRDJ1): CDKVTQSSPDQTVASGSEVVLLCTYDTVYSNPDLFWYRIRPDYSFQFVFYGDNSRSEGADFTQGRFSVKHILTQKAFHLVISPVRTEDSATYYCAFTPLLLDHRGCTTDKLIFGKGTRVTVEP.

This clone has more than one count but fewer than ten. The V gene is TRDV2, the J gene TRDJ2, with 12 positions matching TRDD3. The CDR3 is made up of 17 amino acids. V was pared by 0 bases and J by 3 bases, with 4 bases of the junction left unmatched. Germline V gives CDR1 GEAIGNYY, CDR2 EKD. DNA for the CDR3: TGTGCCTGTGACACCCTGGGGGATACGAAGATGACAGCACAACTCTTCTTT. Amino acid sequence: CACDTLGDTKMTAQLFF.

This clone ranks as medium-sized (0.01 to 0.1%). The V and J genes are TRDV2 and TRDJ3; TRDD3 aligns across 13 bases. Per germline, CDR1 GEAIGNYY and CDR2 EKD. The V and J ends lost 1 base and 2 bases, in that order; junction bases with no gene match: 13. This CDR3 contains 22 residues. CDR3 nucleotide sequence: TGTGCCTGTGACACTACTGGGGGATACGCAGAAACTATTACCTGGGACACCCGACAGATGTTTTTC. Translation gives CACDTTGGYAETITWDTRQMFF.

The V call is TRAV29/DV5, the J call TRDJ2; 12 bases line up with TRDD3. This CDR3 has 21 amino acids. V lost 0 bases and J lost 3; bases outside the gene matches: 18. Germline V CDR1 and CDR2: NSMFDY, ISSIKDK. The DNA of the CDR3 is TGTGCAGCAAGCGACCTTACTTCGCTGGGGGATACGAGATCGATGACAGCACAACTCTTCTTT. It yields the protein CAASDLTSLGDTRSMTAQLFF. Drawing the rest from reference TRAV29/DV5 and TRDJ2, the complete variable domain is DQQVKQNSPSLSVQEGRISILNCDYTNSMFDYFLWYKKYPAEGPTFLISISSIKDKNEDGRFTVFLNKSAKHLSLHIVPSQPGDSAVYFCAASDLTSLGDTRSMTAQLFFGKGTQLIVEP.

V gene TRDV1 combines with J gene TRDJ1; 13 nucleotides match TRDD3. CDR3 length: 23 residues. Losses at the gene ends were 3 bases for V and 3 bases for J; bases not matched to a gene: 25. In germline, CDR1 is TSWWSYY, CDR2 QGS. Written as DNA, the CDR3 is TGTGCTCTTGGGGAGGGGGCCAGAAGGGAATACTGGGGGATACGGGTCTGGCCCGATAAACTCATCTTT. This gives the protein CALGEGARREYWGIRVWPDKLIF.

On this clone itself: Additional DNA sequences in this sample encode the identical CDR3. The chain combines TRDV1 with TRDJ1; 10 bases are a match to TRDD3. This CDR3 has 15 amino acids. Unmatched junction bases numbered 7, after V lost 2 bases and J lost 7 bases. CDR1 TSWWSYY and CDR2 QGS come from the germline V gene. CDR3 sequence reads: CALGENRGIRVKLIF. CDR3 DNA sequence: TGTGCTCTTGGGGAAAATCGGGGGATACGGGTTAAACTCATCTTT.

Remarks on this clone: The identical CDR3 is also encoded by other nucleotide sequences in the sample. The chain combines TRDV3 with TRDJ1; D is unclear. V was pared by 1 base and J by 0 bases, with 3 bases between. The CDR3 extends over 11 amino acids. The germline CDR1 and CDR2 sequences are TVYSNPD and GDNSRS (reference sequence). CDR3: CAFTYTDKLIF. In DNA form, the CDR3 reads TGTGCCTTTACCTACACCGATAAACTCATCTTT.

The rearrangement uses TRDV1 and TRDJ1, with 7 bases that match TRDD3. V lost 2 bases, J lost 0 bases, and 21 bases stayed unmatched. Germline CDR1 is TSWWSYY and CDR2 is QGS. This CDR3 has 21 amino acids. CDR3 nucleotides: TGTGCTCTTGGGGAAAACGCGGGTACTGGGGCCCTACCTCTGGACACCGATAAACTCATCTTT. It encodes CALGENAGTGALPLDTDKLIF.

The V gene is TRAV29/DV5, the J gene TRDJ1; 12 nucleotides agree with TRDD3. Losses at the gene ends were 4 bases for V and 0 bases for J; bases not matched to a gene: 16. Germline assignment: CDR1 NSMFDY and CDR2 ISSIKDK. CDR3 length: 19 residues. Written as DNA, the CDR3 is TGTGCAGCACATACCAGTACTGGGGGATACAGGCGATACACCGATAAACTCATCTTT. Translating gives CAAHTSTGGYRRYTDKLIF. The whole variable domain, remainder taken from reference TRAV29/DV5 and TRDJ1, is DQQVKQNSPSLSVQEGRISILNCDYTNSMFDYFLWYKKYPAEGPTFLISISSIKDKNEDGRFTVFLNKSAKHLSLHIVPSQPGDSAVYFCAAHTSTGGYRRYTDKLIFGKGTRVTVEP.

The chain joins TRDV1 to TRDJ1, with 7 bases matching TRDD3. The CDR3 length is 23 residues. The V segment lost 0 bases and the J segment 9 bases; nucleotides outside the gene matches: 34. Germline V gene lookup returns CDR1 TSWWSYY and CDR2 QGS. DNA for the CDR3: TGTGCTCTTGGGGAACTACTAATAAGTCCTTACTGGGGTCCCCTAGCTACACGGAGTGAACTCATCTTT. Translating gives CALGELLISPYWGPLATRSELIF.

J is TRDJ3 and V is TRDV2, with 11 bases matching TRDD3. The CDR3 covers 22 residues. After removal of 0 bases from V and 0 bases from J, the junction contained 12 bases not matched to a gene. Germline V gives CDR1 GEAIGNYY, CDR2 EKD. This CDR3 is CACDTDGGYARGGSWDTRQMFF. The CDR3 region has the DNA TGTGCCTGTGACACCGATGGGGGATACGCACGGGGCGGCTCCTGGGACACCCGACAGATGTTTTTC.

This clone rates as large. The sample has other DNA sequences that encode this CDR3 too. CDR3: CACDILGDLTAQLFF. CDR3 sequence (DNA): TGTGCCTGTGACATACTGGGGGATTTGACAGCACAACTCTTCTTT. V is TRDV2 and J is TRDJ2; 9 bases align to TRDD3. This CDR3 region has 15 residues. CDR1 and CDR2 (germline): GEAIGNYY, EKD. The V segment lost 2 bases and the J segment 1 base; nucleotides outside the gene matches: 1.